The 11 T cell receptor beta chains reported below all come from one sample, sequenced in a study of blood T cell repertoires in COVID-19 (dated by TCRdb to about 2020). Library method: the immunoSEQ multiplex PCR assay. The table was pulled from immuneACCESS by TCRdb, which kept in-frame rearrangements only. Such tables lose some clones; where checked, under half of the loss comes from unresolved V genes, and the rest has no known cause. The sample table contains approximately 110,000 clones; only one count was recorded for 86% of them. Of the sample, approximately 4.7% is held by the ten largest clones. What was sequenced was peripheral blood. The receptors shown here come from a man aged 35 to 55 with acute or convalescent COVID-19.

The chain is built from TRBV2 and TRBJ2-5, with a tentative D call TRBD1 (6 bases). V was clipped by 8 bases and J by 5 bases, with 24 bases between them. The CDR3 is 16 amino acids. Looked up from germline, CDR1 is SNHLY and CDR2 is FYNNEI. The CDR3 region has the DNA TGTGCCAGCCATAGTAGGGCCAGGGGTTCTCGGGAGACCCAGTACTTC. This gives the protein CASHSRARGSRETQYF.

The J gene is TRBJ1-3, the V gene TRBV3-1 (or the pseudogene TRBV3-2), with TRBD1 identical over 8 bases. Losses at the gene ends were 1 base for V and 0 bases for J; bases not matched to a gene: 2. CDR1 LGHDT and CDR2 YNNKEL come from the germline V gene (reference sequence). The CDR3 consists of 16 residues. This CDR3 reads CASSQGQGSSGNTIYF. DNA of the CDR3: TGTGCCAGCAGCCAAGGACAGGGGTCCTCTGGAAACACCATATATTTT.

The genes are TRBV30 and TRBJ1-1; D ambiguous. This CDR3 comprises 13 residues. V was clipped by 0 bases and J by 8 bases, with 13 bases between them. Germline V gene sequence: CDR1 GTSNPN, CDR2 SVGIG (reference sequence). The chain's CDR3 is CAWSVRVSTEAFF. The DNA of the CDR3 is TGTGCCTGGAGTGTACGGGTCTCCACCGAAGCTTTCTTT. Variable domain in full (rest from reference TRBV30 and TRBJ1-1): SQTIHQWPATLVQPVGSPLSLECTVEGTSNPNLYWYRQAAGRGLQLLFYSVGIGQISSEVPQNLSASRPQDRQFILSSKKLLLSDSGFYLCAWSVRVSTEAFFGQGTRLTVV.

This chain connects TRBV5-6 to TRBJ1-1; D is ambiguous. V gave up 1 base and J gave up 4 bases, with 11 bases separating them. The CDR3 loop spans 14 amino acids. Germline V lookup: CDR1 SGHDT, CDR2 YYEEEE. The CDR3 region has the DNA TGTGCCAGCAGCTTGTTCGGTGTCGGCACTGAAGCTTTCTTT. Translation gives CASSLFGVGTEAFF. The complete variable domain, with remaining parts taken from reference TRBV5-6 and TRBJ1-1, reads DAGVTQSPTHLIKTRGQQVTLRCSPKSGHDTVSWYQQALGQGPQFIFQYYEEEERQRGNFPDRFSGHQFPNYSSELNVNALLLGDSALYLCASSLFGVGTEAFFGQGTRLTVV.

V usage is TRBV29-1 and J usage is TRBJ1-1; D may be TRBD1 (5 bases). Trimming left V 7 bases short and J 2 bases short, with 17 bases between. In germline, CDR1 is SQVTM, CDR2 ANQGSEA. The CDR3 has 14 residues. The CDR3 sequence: CSGVAGHINTEAFF. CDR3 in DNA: TGCAGCGGTGTGGCAGGGCACATAAACACTGAAGCTTTCTTT.

The CDR3 DNA reads TGTGCCAGCAGTGATGGGGCGGGATACAATGAGCAGTTCTTC. Protein product: CASSDGAGYNEQFF. The gene calls are TRBV6-1 and TRBJ2-1, with a possible D match to TRBD2 (6 bases). V was pared by 3 bases and J by 4 bases, with 10 bases between. CDR1 is MNHNS and CDR2 is SASEGT in the germline V gene. The CDR3 spans 14 residues.

CDR3: CASSEAGGSPLHF. Here the CDR3 DNA reads TGTGCCAGCAGTGAAGCAGGGGGTTCACCCCTCCACTTT. The V gene is TRBV25-1, the J gene TRBJ1-6, with 7 nucleotides matching TRBD1. This CDR3 is built from 13 residues. V was clipped by 2 bases and J by 9 bases; unmatched bases: 1. The germline CDR1 and CDR2 sequences are MGHDK and SYGVNS. Together with reference TRBV25-1 and TRBJ1-6, the CDR3 gives the full variable domain: EADIYQTPRYLVIGTGKKITLECSQTMGHDKMYWYQQDPGMELHLIHYSYGVNSTEKGDLSSESTVSRIRTEHFPLTLESARPSHTSQYLCASSEAGGSPLHFGNGTRLTVT.

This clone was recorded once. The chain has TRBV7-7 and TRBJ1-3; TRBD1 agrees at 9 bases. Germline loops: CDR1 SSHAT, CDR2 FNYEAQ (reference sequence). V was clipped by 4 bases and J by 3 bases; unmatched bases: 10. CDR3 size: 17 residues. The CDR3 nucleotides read TGTGCCAGCAGCTCCGGGACAGGGTCTTCGGATGGAAACACCATATATTTT. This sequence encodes CASSSGTGSSDGNTIYF.

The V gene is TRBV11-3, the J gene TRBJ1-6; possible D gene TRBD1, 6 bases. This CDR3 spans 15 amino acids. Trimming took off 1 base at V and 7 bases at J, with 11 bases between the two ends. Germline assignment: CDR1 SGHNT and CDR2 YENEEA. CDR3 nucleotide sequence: TGTGCCAGCAGCTTAGGGACAGTACGAAATTCACCCCTCCACTTT. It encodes CASSLGTVRNSPLHF.

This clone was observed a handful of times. In nucleotides, the CDR3 is TGTGCCAGCAGTTTCTACGGGAACACTGAAGCTTTCTTT. Translation gives CASSFYGNTEAFF. The rearrangement joins TRBV12-3 or TRBV12-4 to TRBJ1-1; no clear D. CDR3 length: 13 residues. The ends were cut back, 3 bases at V and 1 base at J, with 6 bases in the middle.

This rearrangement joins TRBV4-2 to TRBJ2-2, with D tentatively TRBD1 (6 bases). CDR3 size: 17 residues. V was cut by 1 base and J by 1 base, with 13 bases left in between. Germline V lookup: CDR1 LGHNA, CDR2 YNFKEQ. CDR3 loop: CASSQVGRGQNTGELFF. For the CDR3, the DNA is TGTGCCAGCAGCCAAGTCGGCAGGGGCCAGAACACCGGGGAGCTGTTTTTT.